This T cell receptor (beta chain) stems from a study of blood T cells in healthy people across ages. Per the germline V gene, CDR1 is SEHNR and CDR2 is FQNEAQ (reference sequence). This CDR3 spans 15 amino acids. V lost 3 bases and J 5 bases, leaving 13 bases between the germline ends. The study's findings and limits: Roughly linear declines in TCR beta diversity per million T cells occurred with age.

Together with a sample-barcoded 5' primer, a J-beta primer mix was included in a second PCR lasting 7 to 11 cycles. TCRdb re-analysed the 5' RACE reads in MiXCR, keeping a single row per CDR3 protein. Of about 800,000 distinct CDR3 sequences detected, 35% to 60% appear once; the ten largest clones hold around 18%. A note on this clonotype: The antigen is unknown.

This chain connects TRBV7-9 to TRBJ2-2; D is perhaps TRBD2 (6 bases). The clonotype comes from an elderly man in good health. The specimen was blood. CDR3 sequence: CASSLRSGRTGELFF. Here the CDR3 DNA reads TGTGCCAGCAGCTTGAGGTCAGGGAGGACCGGGGAGCTGTTTTTT.